The present TCR beta chain was sequenced within a study of blood T cell repertoires in COVID-19. Study context: Samples of COVID-19 (acute and convalescent) were obtained from the United States, Italy and Spain. PBMCs, B-cell-depleted T cells, or T cells were the source of the cDNA or gDNA that made up the material.

V was clipped by 5 bases and J by 6 bases; unmatched bases: 15. Germline CDR1 SNHLY, CDR2 FYNNEI. The CDR3 is 17 residues long. Authors' analysis steps: Counts of nucleated cells, estimated from reference gene primer amplification, were obtained. The assay was immunoSEQ multiplex PCR, and TCRdb's table has in-frame clones only and misses some. V, J and clone size were drawn from that table, and D and trimming were deduced from the DNA. Counted here are 90,000 to 150,000 clones, roughly 89% occurring once; the ten biggest clones make up approximately 19%. This TCR derives from a human donor with acute or convalescent COVID-19. The donor label of this sample is uncertain. The specimen was peripheral blood. The chain couples TRBV2 to TRBJ2-1, with 8 bases aligning to TRBD2. CDR3 DNA: TGTGCCAGCAGTAACTTCCAGTTAGCGGGGTACGTCAATGAGCAGTTCTTC. It codes for CASSNFQLAGYVNEQFF.